A single T cell receptor (beta chain) is shown here with its context. Using immunoSEQ multiplex PCR, the repertoire was profiled, and TCRdb retains in-frame clones only, with some absent. Among 85,000 to 110,000 clones listed, 88% were seen once. The data stem from a study of blood T cell repertoires in COVID-19. The CDR3 loop spans 13 amino acids. Losses at the gene ends were 2 bases for V and 7 bases for J; bases not matched to a gene: 4. The germline CDR1 and CDR2 sequences are MNHNS and SASEGT. The sequencing input was peripheral blood. The TCR comes from a human donor in a cohort sampled during active COVID-19. The V gene is TRBV6-1, the J gene TRBJ1-1, with 7 nucleotides matching TRBD1. The CDR3 here is CASSEQTGFEAFF. The CDR3 DNA is TGTGCCAGCAGTGAACAGACAGGGTTTGAAGCTTTCTTT.